What follows describes a single T cell receptor (beta chain). The antigen remains undetermined. V lost 4 bases, J lost 1 base, and 5 bases lay in between. The CDR3 is 13 amino acids. In germline, CDR1 is SGHRS, CDR2 YFSETQ. This record comes from a study of cytomegalovirus exposure and HLA in healthy donors. Points from the study as a whole: Indistinguishable V segments, including TRBV6-2 and TRBV6-3, were excluded. Reportedly, diagnosis of cytomegalovirus status by the classifier showed high specificity and sensitivity. A few CMV-associated chains were confirmed in vitro to be specific for CMV antigens. A previous analysis found most TCR beta V segments productive roughly 87% or roughly 30% of the time.

Both 60 Vbeta primers and 13 Jbeta primers went into the PCR. Profiling relied on immunoSEQ multiplex PCR, and the TCRdb table lists in-frame clones only, not all of them. Here the sample spans 100,000 to 150,000 clones, approximately 78% being singletons. The specimen was PBMCs. This TCR derives from a woman aged 50 to 60 in good health and CMV-seropositive. The rearrangement uses TRBV5-1 and TRBJ2-2, with D hard to call. This CDR3 reads CASSAQNTGELFF. The CDR3 DNA reads as TGCGCCAGCAGCGCGCAGAACACCGGGGAGCTGTTTTTT.